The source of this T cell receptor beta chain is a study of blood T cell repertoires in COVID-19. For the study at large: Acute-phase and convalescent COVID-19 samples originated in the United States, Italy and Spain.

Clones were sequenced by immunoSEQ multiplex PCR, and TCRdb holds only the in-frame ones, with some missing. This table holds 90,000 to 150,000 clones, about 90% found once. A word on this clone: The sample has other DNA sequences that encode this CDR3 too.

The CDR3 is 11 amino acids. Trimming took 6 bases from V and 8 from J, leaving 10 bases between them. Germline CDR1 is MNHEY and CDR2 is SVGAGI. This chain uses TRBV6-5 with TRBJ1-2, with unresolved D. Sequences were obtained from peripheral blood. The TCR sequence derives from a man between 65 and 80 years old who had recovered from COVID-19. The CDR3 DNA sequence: TGTGCCAGCAGCCCCGGGTACGGCTACACCTTC. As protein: CASSPGYGYTF.